The rows below give T cell receptor beta chains drawn from one sample of a study of T-cell memory formation after mild COVID-19. TCRdb passed the 5' RACE reads through MiXCR, listing each CDR3 protein once. The sample lists a few hundred thousand distinct CDR3 sequences, about 23% occurring once. The sequencing input was PBMCs or a T cell subset sorted from them (not recorded which). The receptors originated from an adult woman who had mild COVID-19 (a few samples of this study predate the infection). Cell type and time point are not known. CDR3s include the opening cysteine and the closing phenylalanine or tryptophan. A D gene is named only where the DNA matches it firmly. The size field is filled for only some rows; it gives once, few, many or a size class.

TGCGCCAGCAGCTTGGTGCGGGGGCCCGCTGAAGCTTTCTTT CASSLVRGPAEAFF . TRBJ1-1 TRBV5-1 .
TGTGCCAGCAGTTTATCCCCAGGGGCGGAAGGCTACACCTTC CASSLSPGAEGYTF . TRBJ1-2 TRBV28 .
TGTGCCAGCAGCCCCTCGGGGGTGGAGGAGACCCAGTACTTC CASSPSGVEETQYF . TRBJ2-5 TRBV7-2 few
TGTGCCAGCAGCCTAAGGGACAGAGCCAAAAACATTCAGTACTTC CASSLRDRAKNIQYF TRBD1 TRBJ2-4 TRBV7-9 .
TGTGCCAGCAGCCCAAGGGACAGGGGGGGCGTCTATGGCTACACCTTC CASSPRDRGGVYGYTF TRBD1 TRBJ1-2 TRBV13 .
TGCGCCAGCAGTCAATCGGGCCTTGGTAGCGGGAGGGCCCTCGTGTACAATGAGCAGTTCTTC CASSQSGLGSGRALVYNEQFF TRBD2 TRBJ2-1 TRBV23-1 many
TGTGCCAGCAGCTCACTAACTGGTGGAAACACCATATATTTT CASSSLTGGNTIYF . TRBJ1-3 TRBV25-1 .
TGTGCCAGCAGCTTTGGACACCGCTACGAGCAGTACTTC CASSFGHRYEQYF . TRBJ2-7 TRBV7-2 .
TGTGCCAGCAGCGTAGGTGAGAGCTACGAGCAGTACTTC CASSVGESYEQYF . TRBJ2-7 TRBV9 few
TGTGCCAGCAGCCTTGCGGGCCTTACCTACAATGAGCAGTTCTTC CASSLAGLTYNEQFF . TRBJ2-1 TRBV5-6 .
TGTGCCAGCAGCGGGGCAGGCTATAATTCACCCCTCCACTTT CASSGAGYNSPLHF . TRBJ1-6 TRBV9 .
TGTGCCACCAGCAGGGACAGGGGGCGGGAAGGTACAATATCATATAGCAATCAGCCCCAGCATTTT CATSRDRGREGTISYSNQPQHF TRBD1 TRBJ1-5 TRBV15 few
TGCAGCGTTGAAGGGACAGCAGTTGGCTACACCTTC CSVEGTAVGYTF . TRBJ1-2 TRBV29-1 .
TGTGCCAGCAGCGTAGGGCCACCTCAAGAGACCCAGTACTTC CASSVGPPQETQYF . TRBJ2-5 TRBV9 few
TGTGCCTGGAGGGGACTAGCGGGATCTGTAAATGAGCAGTTCTTC CAWRGLAGSVNEQFF TRBD2 TRBJ2-1 TRBV30 few
TGTGCCAGCAGCGATTGGGGGATGCATTCCTACGAGCAGTACTTC CASSDWGMHSYEQYF . TRBJ2-7 TRBV5-6 few
TGTGCCAGCAGTGCAGGGCCCGACGTTTGGTCCGGGGAGCTGTTTTTT CASSAGPDVWSGELFF . TRBJ2-2 TRBV25-1 many
TGTGCCAGCAGCTCCCTTTACTCTGGGGCCAACGTCCTGACTTTC CASSSLYSGANVLTF . TRBJ2-6 TRBV7-9 .
TGTGCCAGCAGTTTAGTGGCTAGCGGGGTCCACGAGCAGTACTTC CASSLVASGVHEQYF TRBD2 TRBJ2-7 TRBV12-3/TRBV12-4 .
TGTGCCAGCAGCTTTGGTTTGGGGGGGAACAATGAGCAGTTCTTC CASSFGLGGNNEQFF TRBD2 TRBJ2-1 TRBV7-9 .
TGTGCCAGCAGTTTATTCCCCCGGACCTACGAGCAGTACTTC CASSLFPRTYEQYF . TRBJ2-7 TRBV27 .
TGCGCCAGCAGCCAAGCGGGAGCGAGCACAGATACGCAGTATTTT CASSQAGASTDTQYF . TRBJ2-3 TRBV4-3 .
TGTGCCAGCAGCTCCCGACAGGGGACTGAAGCTTTCTTT CASSSRQGTEAFF TRBD1 TRBJ1-1 TRBV3-1 .
TGCGCCAGCAGCTTAATACGGGAAGGCGACTACGAGCAGTACTTC CASSLIREGDYEQYF . TRBJ2-7 TRBV5-1 few
TGTGCCAGTAGTAGCATGCTAAAGGGCCGGAACACTGAAGCTTTCTTT CASSSMLKGRNTEAFF . TRBJ1-1 TRBV19 .
TGCAGTGCTAGAGATGGACAGGGTGGAAACACCATATATTTT CSARDGQGGNTIYF TRBD1 TRBJ1-3 TRBV20-1 .
TGTGCCAGCAGCTTAGTCACGGGCTTCGGCACCGGGGAGCTGTTTTTT CASSLVTGFGTGELFF . TRBJ2-2 TRBV7-9 .
TGTGCCATCACCCGTGGACTAGAGAGCTCCTACGAGCAGTACTTC CAITRGLESSYEQYF TRBD2 TRBJ2-7 TRBV10-3 few
TGTGCCAGCAGTTTCATAGTCTCTGAAGCTTTCTTT CASSFIVSEAFF . TRBJ1-1 TRBV12-3/TRBV12-4 .
TGCGCCAGCGCCCCGGCGACAGGGAGGACAGATACGCAGTATTTT CASAPATGRTDTQYF . TRBJ2-3 TRBV4-1 few
TGTGCCAGCAGGCGTAAGACTAGCGGGACGTACGAGCAGTACTTC CASRRKTSGTYEQYF TRBD2 TRBJ2-7 TRBV6-5 few